This record concerns one T cell receptor (beta chain) sequence. Its antigen specificity is not known. No much larger clonotype is one base removed from it; base qualities were not supplied. This entry belongs to a study of T cell responses to AZD1222 COVID-19 vaccine (dated by TCRdb to about 2021). The study in broad terms: Because spike-specific TCR depth and breadth did not differ between the two schedules, AZD1222 recipients who got a second dose at roughly 4 weeks were pooled with those who got a second dose at roughly 12 weeks. Trial participants were enrolled by age into 18-55, 56-69 and 70-plus year subgroups, with approximately 150, 28 and 58 TCR-sequenced participants respectively. TCR sequencing covered fewer than 250 trial participants: some 210 given two doses of AZD1222 and 26 given two doses of MenACWY control vaccine. What the work shows at the level of the full study, not this receptor alone: Because no day 14 peak-response samples were available, the repertoires could be characterized only after the peak T cell response. Conclusions about previously exposed vaccinees are limited, since just 5 to 7 AZD1222 recipients were seropositive for SARS-CoV-2 at baseline. Vaccine-associated CD4 TCRs spanned the whole spike protein, with dominant responses in regions 160-218 and 743-854. Reportedly, close to half of the unique spike-specific TCRs recognized epitopes lying outside the regions that are mutated in the B.1.351 and B.1.1.7 variants. In the small 56-69-year group, the increase in depth fell short of significance, most likely because of low power. Most participants were white British and females outnumbered males, and the authors suggested that clonal diversity may have been underestimated. Spike-specific TCR breadth and depth rose significantly after two AZD1222 doses compared with day 0 and with MenACWY recipients.

The junction shows trimming of 3 bases on V and 3 bases on J, plus 9 bases between the germline ends. The CDR3 starts with the cysteine, ends with the phenylalanine, and has 15 residues. Solely the CDR3 DNA is kept, with 45 bases framed from the first base. As encoded in the germline V gene, CDR1 is MDHEN while CDR2 is SYDVKM. According to the study, the label for this sample's time point signals: baseline before first vaccination. The vaccinee samples were drawn from two UK trials, COV001 and COV002, one of which was a single-blind randomized controlled phase 2/3 trial testing AZD1222 (ChAdOx1 nCoV-19) in healthy adults. For TCRbeta chain sequencing, PBMC samples were collected from trial participants at day 0 and at day 28 after the second dose. The CDR3 regions of human TCRbeta chains were analyzed by immunosequencing. In the original analysis: Repertoire TCRs were checked for matches against a reference library of SARS-CoV-2-specific TCRs that had been generated using the MIRA antigen-specificity platform. Breadth was defined as the fraction of unique TCRs that were SARS-CoV-2-associated, and depth was defined as the fraction of total T cells that were SARS-CoV-2-associated. Using the MIRA data, every spike-specific TCR was mapped to the spike region that the TCR reacted to and assigned to either a CD4 or a CD8 class. Log10-transformed breadth and depth values were compared by one-way ANOVA with Sidak's multiple comparisons tests. The clones in this table, taken by TCRdb from immuneACCESS, are in-frame only. Not every clone is retained; where verified, under half of the shortfall comes from an unresolved V gene, and the cause of the rest is unknown. From that table come the V and J calls and clone size; the DNA was used to work out D and trimming. The sample profile shows more than 85,000 clones; 80% to 95% of them were found once. Of the sample, under 10% falls within the top ten clones.

This receptor was obtained from an adult in good health. The input for sequencing was peripheral blood, taken on day 0 of AZD1222 vaccination. The chain is assembled from TRBV28 and TRBJ2-6; the D gene is unclear. The DNA sequence follows: TGTGCCAGCAGTTTGCGACTGGATGGGGCCAACGTCCTGACTTTC. Translated, it reads CASSLRLDGANVLTF. With the rest looked up from the reference TRBV28 and TRBJ2-6 genes rather than sequenced, the full variable domain is DVKVTQSSRYLVKRTGEKVFLECVQDMDHENMFWYRQDPGLGLRLIYFSYDVKMKEKGDIPEGYSVSREKKERFSLILESASTNQTSMYLCASSLRLDGANVLTFGAGSRLTVL.